Below are 17 T cell receptor beta chains sequenced from a single sample in a study of neurological immune-mediated disorders. MiXCR was run by TCRdb on the 5' RACE reads, yielding one entry per CDR3 protein. Of about 79,000 distinct CDR3 sequences in the sample, approximately 14% are singletons; the top ten hold approximately 7.5%. Sequenced material: PBMCs. These receptors originate from a woman aged 45-60 years in good health.

This clonotype occurred many times. The chain links TRBV11-2 to TRBJ2-1, with 7 bases lining up with TRBD2. V was clipped by 3 bases and J by 7 bases; unmatched bases: 12. Germline V gene data show CDR1 as SGHAT and CDR2 as FQNNGV. The CDR3 is 16 residues long. The CDR3 reads CASSFLGGRTGNEQFF. The CDR3 coding sequence is TGTGCCAGCAGCTTTCTAGGCGGGAGAACCGGTAATGAGCAGTTCTTC. The variable domain in full, completed from reference TRBV11-2 and TRBJ2-1, reads EAGVAQSPRYKIIEKRQSVAFWCNPISGHATLYWYQQILGQGPKLLIQFQNNGVVDDSQLPKDRFSAERLKGVDSTLKIQPAKLEDSAVYLCASSFLGGRTGNEQFFGPGTRLTVL.

This clonotype was found a few times. The rearrangement links TRBV11-2 to TRBJ2-5; a weak D match, TRBD2 (6 bases). The length of the CDR3 is 15 residues. V gave up 2 bases and J gave up 2 bases, with 12 bases separating them. Per the germline V gene, CDR1 is SGHAT and CDR2 is FQNNGV. The DNA of the CDR3 is TGTGCCAGCAGCTTACTTCTAGCGACGCAAGAGACCCAGTACTTC. Its protein is CASSLLLATQETQYF. Based on the CDR3 plus reference TRBV11-2 and TRBJ2-5, the full variable domain is EAGVAQSPRYKIIEKRQSVAFWCNPISGHATLYWYQQILGQGPKLLIQFQNNGVVDDSQLPKDRFSAERLKGVDSTLKIQPAKLEDSAVYLCASSLLLATQETQYFGPGTRLLVL.

Ten or more counts support this clonotype. This sequence joins TRBV12-3 or TRBV12-4 and TRBJ2-1, with unresolved D. V was cut by 7 bases and J by 2 bases, with 15 bases left in between. The CDR3 totals 15 residues. The DNA for the CDR3 is TGTGCCAGCACCCCCCAGGTCCCCCCCTACAATGAGCAGTTCTTC. The encoded protein is CASTPQVPPYNEQFF.

This clonotype appeared many times. V gene TRBV7-2 combines with J gene TRBJ2-1; 13 nucleotides align to TRBD2. The germline V gene encodes CDR1 SGHTA and CDR2 FQGNSA. CDR3 length: 14 amino acids. With V trimmed by 5 bases and J by 7 bases, 2 bases remained unmatched. The CDR3 nucleotides read TGTGCCAGCAGCAAACTAGCGGGGGGGAATGAGCAGTTCTTC. Its translation is CASSKLAGGNEQFF.

The V and J genes are TRBV28 and TRBJ1-2, with D possibly TRBD1 on 5 matching bases. The CDR3 spans 14 residues. Deletions cut 10 bases from V and 4 bases from J, with 19 bases between. CDR1 and CDR2 (germline): MDHEN, SYDVKM. The CDR3 DNA reads TGTGCCAAAAGTTTAGTCCAGGGAAGCTATGGCTACACCTTC. This sequence encodes CAKSLVQGSYGYTF.

At least ten counts were recorded for this clonotype. The chain employs TRBV6-1 and TRBJ1-3; D remains ambiguous. The V end lost 5 bases, the J end lost 0 bases, and 14 bases lay between the germline ends. The CDR3 totals 16 residues. Germline CDR1 and CDR2: MNHNS and SASEGT. The CDR3 bases are TGTGCCAGCAGTCCCGGGTCTCTTTACTCTGGAAACACCATATATTTT. Amino acids: CASSPGSLYSGNTIYF.

This clonotype was recorded many times. The V gene is TRBV15, the J gene TRBJ2-1, with no clear D. Germline lookup yields CDR1 LNHNV and CDR2 YYDKDF (reference sequence). Trimming shortened V by 5 bases and J by 5 bases, and 10 bases separated the two germline ends. The CDR3 has 13 amino acids. The CDR3 sequence: CATSPRQNNEQFF. For the CDR3, the DNA is TGTGCCACCAGCCCCCGACAAAACAATGAGCAGTTCTTC.

This clonotype was observed many times. The chain joins TRBV10-3 to TRBJ2-7; the match to TRBD1 covers 7 bases. Germline values: CDR1 ENHRY, CDR2 SYGVKD. Germline trimming cut 8 bases from V and 3 bases from J; bases unmatched to any gene: 13. The CDR3 length is 15 residues. CDR3 amino acids: CAIGNHRDSLYEQYF. The CDR3 coding sequence is TGTGCCATCGGCAACCACCGGGACAGTCTCTACGAGCAGTACTTC.

The V gene is TRBV20-1, the J gene TRBJ1-5, with D uncertain. V lost 1 base to trimming and J lost 1 base, with 11 bases between them. The CDR3 totals 15 residues. Germline CDR1 and CDR2: DFQATT and SNEGSKA (reference sequence). The CDR3 DNA sequence: TGCAGTGCTAGAGGAGGAGGGAGAAGCAATCAGCCCCAGCATTTT. This translates into CSARGGGRSNQPQHF.

This clonotype is categorized as medium-sized. V and J are TRBV29-1 and TRBJ2-1; 10 bases agree with TRBD2. V lost 4 bases to trimming and J lost 6 bases; unmatched junction nucleotides: 9. CDR1 and CDR2 from the germline V gene are SQVTM and ANQGSEA. The CDR3 runs 15 residues. The CDR3 loop reads CSVGLAGTGGNEQFF. The CDR3 DNA is TGCAGCGTTGGACTAGCGGGCACAGGAGGCAATGAGCAGTTCTTC.

At least ten counts were recorded for this clonotype. The chain carries TRBV28 and TRBJ2-6; the D gene is possibly TRBD2 (6 bases). The CDR3 loop spans 16 amino acids. Trimming left V 8 bases short and J 0 bases short, with 14 bases between. Germline assignment: CDR1 MDHEN and CDR2 SYDVKM. The CDR3 protein is CASGGVRSSGANVLTF. CDR3 DNA sequence: TGTGCCAGCGGAGGGGTGAGAAGCTCTGGGGCCAACGTCCTGACTTTC.

This clonotype was seen repeatedly, ten times or more. The chain combines TRBV15 with TRBJ1-2; 7 bases match TRBD1. The CDR3 has 14 amino acids. Germline values: CDR1 LNHNV, CDR2 YYDKDF (reference sequence). Losses at the gene ends were 5 bases for V and 2 bases for J; bases not matched to a gene: 5. The DNA of the CDR3 is TGTGCCACCAGCGAAGCGACAGGGAACTATGGCTACACCTTC. Translation: CATSEATGNYGYTF. Variable domain in full (rest from reference TRBV15 and TRBJ1-2): DAMVIQNPRYQVTQFGKPVTLSCSQTLNHNVMYWYQQKSSQAPKLLFHYYDKDFNNEADTPDNFQSRRPNTSFCFLDIRSPGLGDTAMYLCATSEATGNYGYTFGSGTRLTVV.

This clonotype came up many times. The chain is built from TRBV12-3 or TRBV12-4 and TRBJ2-3; TRBD1 aligns across 10 bases. This CDR3 spans 16 amino acids. V trimming: 4 bases; J trimming: 2 bases; junction bases outside the gene matches: 6. CDR3 region: CASSWYGTGVTDTQYF. The CDR3, as DNA: TGTGCCAGCAGTTGGTATGGGACAGGGGTCACAGATACGCAGTATTTT.

The table lists this clonotype with many counts. The CDR3 sequence: CASSSRETQYF. In DNA, the CDR3 is TGTGCCAGCAGCTCGAGAGAGACCCAGTACTTC. The chain combines TRBV7-2 with TRBJ2-5; D call uncertain. Looked up from germline, CDR1 is SGHTA and CDR2 is FQGNSA. V was shortened by 4 bases and J by 4 bases, with 4 bases between the two germline ends. The CDR3 is 11 amino acids.

This clonotype showed up many times. The chain employs TRBV5-1 and TRBJ2-1; TRBD1 matches at 7 bases. The CDR3 contains 16 residues. CDR1 and CDR2 (germline): SGHRS, YFSETQ. The J segment lost 0 bases and the V segment lost 5 bases, leaving 8 bases of the junction unmatched. The CDR3 is CASRSGQINSYNEQFF. The CDR3 DNA reads TGCGCCAGCAGATCGGGACAGATCAACTCCTACAATGAGCAGTTCTTC.

Many counts were recorded for this clonotype. The chain is built from TRBV20-1 and TRBJ2-1; D tentatively fits TRBD1 or TRBD2 (5 bases each). The CDR3 sequence is 14 residues long. Trimming took off 3 bases at V and 5 bases at J, with 14 bases between the two ends. CDR1 DFQATT and CDR2 SNEGSKA come from the germline V gene (reference sequence). The CDR3 protein is CSASRPEGNNEQFF. The CDR3 nucleotides are TGCAGTGCTAGTCGACCTGAGGGGAACAATGAGCAGTTCTTC.

This clonotype was detected ten times or more. The rearrangement links TRBV2 to TRBJ1-4; 10 positions match TRBD1. Unmatched junction bases numbered 3, after V lost 4 bases and J lost 7 bases. The CDR3 totals 14 residues. Germline V gene sequence: CDR1 SNHLY, CDR2 FYNNEI. In nucleotides, the CDR3 is TGTGCCAGCAGTGCCGGGACAGGGGCTGAAAAACTGTTTTTT. Its protein product is CASSAGTGAEKLFF. The whole variable domain, remainder taken from reference TRBV2 and TRBJ1-4, is EPEVTQTPSHQVTQMGQEVILRCVPISNHLYFYWYRQILGQKVEFLVSFYNNEISEKSEIFDDQFSVERPDGSNFTLKIRSTKLEDSAMYFCASSAGTGAEKLFFGSGTQLSVL.